The 21 T cell receptor beta chains below were found in one sample sequenced in a study of shared clonotypes between healthy human individuals. Sequencing was performed with immunoSEQ multiplex PCR; in TCRdb, only in-frame clones are kept and a portion is missing. The table lists about 1.1 million clones, about 80% of them singletons. The specimen was memory CD4+ T cells from PBMCs. Regarding subset: CD45RA-negative fraction. The receptor set was obtained from a man between 18 and 29 years old in good health. Some clones in this sample may be carry-over from other donors' samples.

Only one count was recorded for this clone. The V gene is TRBV27, the J gene TRBJ2-5, with a possible D match to TRBD2 (6 bases). Between the trimmed V and J ends, which lost 1 base and 4 bases, there was a span of 10 bases. The CDR3 totals 14 residues. Germline values: CDR1 MNHEY, CDR2 SMNVEV (reference sequence). In DNA form, the CDR3 reads TGTGCCAGCAGTTTATTGGAGGGAGGAGAGACCCAGTACTTC. This sequence encodes CASSLLEGGETQYF.

The chain joins TRBV19 to TRBJ1-1; D remains ambiguous. With 5 bases removed from V and 3 bases from J, the gap between germline ends came to 16 bases. Germline loops: CDR1 LNHDA, CDR2 SQIVND (reference sequence). There are 15 residues in the CDR3. CDR3 nucleotides: TGTGCCAGTAGTCCAAAGGGCGGGTTGGACACTGAAGCTTTCTTT. This gives the protein CASSPKGGLDTEAFF.

To note about this clone: A junction end diverges from the germline sequence, so it may reflect a read error. The J gene is TRBJ2-1, the V gene TRBV5-1; TRBD2 might be the D (6 bases). The CDR3 is 13 residues long. Germline V gives CDR1 SGHRS, CDR2 YFSETQ. Here the CDR3 reads CASSLASGEGRLF. The CDR3 region has the DNA TGCGCCAGCAGCTTGGCCTCGGGGGAAGGGCGGCTCTTC.

The J gene is TRBJ2-2, the V gene TRBV29-1; 10 bases fit TRBD2. V shed 7 bases, J shed 0 bases, and the junction held 5 bases outside the gene matches. The germline CDR1 and CDR2 sequences are SQVTM and ANQGSEA. This CDR3 is built from 15 residues. Here the CDR3 reads CSAQTSGSNTGELFF. In DNA, the CDR3 is TGCAGCGCACAGACTAGCGGGTCGAACACCGGGGAGCTGTTTTTT.

The chain combines TRBV29-1 with TRBJ2-3, with 8 bases aligning to TRBD1. The CDR3 is 15 residues long. With 4 bases clipped from V and 5 bases from J, the junction kept 11 bases outside the gene matches. Germline CDR1 and CDR2: SQVTM and ANQGSEA. The CDR3 loop reads CSVAPGQGYVDTQYF. The CDR3, as DNA: TGCAGCGTTGCCCCCGGACAGGGTTATGTAGATACGCAGTATTTT.

The chain uses TRBV18 and TRBJ1-4, with D hard to call. The germline gives CDR1 KGHSH, CDR2 LQKENI. CDR3 size: 15 residues. Trimming removed 0 bases from V and 4 bases from J, with 9 bases in between. Written as DNA, the CDR3 is TGTGCCAGCTCACCACCTTGGCAGAATAATGAAAAACTGTTTTTT. Translated: CASSPPWQNNEKLFF.

V gene TRBV19 combines with J gene TRBJ2-3; D is perhaps TRBD1 (5 bases). The V and J ends lost 5 bases and 0 bases respectively, with 12 bases between them. The germline gives CDR1 LNHDA, CDR2 SQIVND (reference sequence). This CDR3 spans 15 amino acids. CDR3 loop: CASSEDKTSTDTQYF. The CDR3 DNA follows: TGTGCCAGTAGTGAGGACAAAACTAGCACAGATACGCAGTATTTT.

CDR3 in amino acids: CASSSLRTRGYEQYF. CDR3 DNA sequence: TGTGCCAGCAGCTCGCTCCGGACCCGGGGATACGAGCAGTACTTC. The chain recombines TRBV11-2 with TRBJ2-7, with D tentatively TRBD2 (5 bases). Per the germline V gene, CDR1 is SGHAT and CDR2 is FQNNGV. V was pared by 4 bases and J by 4 bases, with 17 bases between. The CDR3 loop spans 15 amino acids.

This clone was detected only a few times. The chain links TRBV6-5 to TRBJ1-1; 8 bases map to TRBD1. The CDR3 has 14 amino acids. The germline gives CDR1 MNHEY, CDR2 SVGAGI. Trimming removed 6 bases from V and 1 base from J; junction bases left unmatched: 4. In DNA, the CDR3 is TGTGCCAGCAGATCAGGGGGCGCGAACACTGAAGCTTTCTTT. It encodes CASRSGGANTEAFF.

The rearrangement joins TRBV28 to TRBJ1-2; TRBD1 matches 8 bases. The junction had 16 bases not matched to a gene; V was cut back by 5 bases and J by 14 bases. The CDR3 extends over 14 amino acids. Germline CDR1 is MDHEN and CDR2 is SYDVKM. CDR3 loop: CASSPTGATRMVTF. The CDR3 DNA reads as TGTGCCAGCAGTCCGACAGGGGCCACGAGGATGGTAACCTTC.

In the case of this clone: The sample contains more than one DNA sequence encoding this CDR3. This rearrangement joins TRBV18 to TRBJ1-1; 7 nucleotides line up with TRBD1. The trim removed 3 bases at V and 6 bases at J, leaving 4 bases unmatched. Per germline, CDR1 KGHSH and CDR2 LQKENI. The length of the CDR3 is 13 residues. The CDR3 sequence is CASSPSGQSEAFF. The CDR3 DNA is TGTGCCAGCTCACCCTCGGGACAGTCTGAAGCTTTCTTT.

This clone occurred once. At one end the junction does not follow the germline gene, possibly because of a read error. This rearrangement joins TRBV6-1 to TRBJ1-3; D is undetermined. Per germline, CDR1 MNHNS and CDR2 SASEGT. This CDR3 is built from 13 residues. This CDR3 is CASETGDGHTIYF. The CDR3 DNA reads TGTGCCAGCGAGACCGGGGATGGACACACCATATATTTT.

The V call is TRBV6-6, the J call TRBJ1-4; D possibly corresponds to TRBD1 (6 bases). Germline assignment: CDR1 MNHNY and CDR2 SVGAGI (reference sequence). V lost 7 bases, J lost 8 bases, and 17 bases lay in between. This CDR3 spans 14 amino acids. The CDR3 DNA reads TGTGCCAGCAACACGGATTGGACAGCCGAAAAACTGTTTTTT. This encodes CASNTDWTAEKLFF.

This chain connects TRBV4-3 to TRBJ2-1, with TRBD2 matching 13 bases. The CDR3 runs 16 residues. Unmatched junction bases numbered 8, after V lost 3 bases and J lost 9 bases. The germline gives CDR1 LGHNA, CDR2 YSLEER. The CDR3 bases are TGCGCCAGCAGCCATTTTAGGACTAGCGGGAGAGGTGAGCAGTTCTTC. This translates into CASSHFRTSGRGEQFF.

The rearrangement uses TRBV28 and TRBJ1-4, with TRBD1 matching 8 bases. The CDR3 has 12 amino acids. Germline assignment: CDR1 MDHEN and CDR2 SYDVKM. Trimming removed 8 bases from V and 8 bases from J; junction bases left unmatched: 4. The CDR3, as DNA: TGTGCCAGCGCTAGGACAGGGGAAAAACTGTTTTTT. Protein product: CASARTGEKLFF.

The J gene is TRBJ2-7, the V gene TRBV11-1; the match to TRBD2 covers 7 bases. The CDR3 sequence is 14 residues long. Germline-derived CDR1 and CDR2 are SGHAT and FQDESV (reference sequence). With 6 bases clipped from V and 6 bases from J, the junction kept 11 bases outside the gene matches. Here the CDR3 reads CASRIGGSSLEQYF. The CDR3 coding sequence is TGTGCCAGCAGAATTGGCGGGAGCTCCCTCGAGCAGTACTTC.

V and J are TRBV2 and TRBJ2-1, with 7 positions matching TRBD2. Germline trimming cut 3 bases from V and 10 bases from J; bases unmatched to any gene: 0. The CDR3 runs to 11 residues. The V gene's germline CDR1 is SNHLY and CDR2 FYNNEI. Written as DNA, the CDR3 is TGTGCCAGCAGTGATAGCGGGGAGCAGTTCTTC. This encodes CASSDSGEQFF. Complete variable domain (other parts from reference TRBV2 and TRBJ2-1): EPEVTQTPSHQVTQMGQEVILRCVPISNHLYFYWYRQILGQKVEFLVSFYNNEISEKSEIFDDQFSVERPDGSNFTLKIRSTKLEDSAMYFCASSDSGEQFFGPGTRLTVL.

This clone was counted a single time. The genes are TRBV11-3 and TRBJ2-2, with 8 bases fitting TRBD1. V lost 4 bases, J lost 4 bases, and 8 bases stayed unmatched. This CDR3 comprises 16 residues. Looked up from germline, CDR1 is SGHNT and CDR2 is YENEEA. CDR3 DNA sequence: TGTGCCAGCAGCTCGAGGGGGACAGGCAGCACCGGGGAGCTGTTTTTT. The encoded protein is CASSSRGTGSTGELFF.

This sequence joins TRBV10-2 and TRBJ2-3; possibly TRBD2 for D (5 bases). V was cut by 7 bases and J by 2 bases, with 16 bases left in between. The CDR3 is 15 residues long. Looked up from germline, CDR1 is WSHSY and CDR2 is SAAADI. DNA of the CDR3: TGCGCCAGCATTCGAGGGTGGAGCACCACAGATACGCAGTATTTT. The encoded protein is CASIRGWSTTDTQYF.

This clone was picked up a small number of times. The chain combines TRBV30 with TRBJ2-1, with 10 positions matching TRBD2. CDR3 length: 17 residues. V shed 4 bases and J 0 bases; nucleotides not matched to a gene: 9. Germline V gives CDR1 GTSNPN, CDR2 SVGIG (reference sequence). Here the CDR3 reads CAWTGGLAAFSYNEQFF. The CDR3 nucleotides read TGTGCCTGGACCGGCGGACTAGCGGCCTTCTCCTACAATGAGCAGTTCTTC. The complete variable domain, with remaining parts taken from reference TRBV30 and TRBJ2-1, reads SQTIHQWPATLVQPVGSPLSLECTVEGTSNPNLYWYRQAAGRGLQLLFYSVGIGQISSEVPQNLSASRPQDRQFILSSKKLLLSDSGFYLCAWTGGLAAFSYNEQFFGPGTRLTVL.

The rearrangement links TRBV27 to TRBJ2-3, with D perhaps assigned TRBD1 or TRBD2 (5 bases each). The CDR3 consists of 12 residues. Germline V gene sequence: CDR1 MNHEY, CDR2 SMNVEV (reference sequence). V was pared by 4 bases and J by 11 bases, with 13 bases between. As DNA, the CDR3 is TGTGCCAGCAGTTGGTTAGGGACCAAGCAGTATTTT. It codes for CASSWLGTKQYF.